The source of this T cell receptor (beta chain) is a study of Ad26.COV2.S vaccination and SARS-CoV-2 variants. Study overall: Donor had been placed in the Ad26.COV2.S arm of the COV1001 trial. Ad26.COV2.S was injected intramuscularly once or twice, 56 days apart.

This sample's treatment: approximately 18 received Ad26.COV2.S at low or high dose, single or two shots; roughly five received placebo; per-sample allocation not given. Sampling occurred on day 63 after the first vaccine or placebo injection. What was given as vaccine was an Ad26 vector encoding Wuhan-strain SARS-CoV-2 spike. This CDR3 has 13 amino acids. V shed 5 bases and J shed 6 bases, with 14 bases lying between them. Per germline, CDR1 SGHAT and CDR2 FQDESV (reference sequence). The repertoire was sequenced with immunoSEQ multiplex PCR; TCRdb's copy has only in-frame clones and lacks some. The data hold roughly 350,000 clones, with around 88% observed a single time. This clone was picked up one time. Its antigen is unidentified. Study results and limitations: An underestimation of total T cell responses may have resulted from the TCR breadth and depth analyses.

The rearrangement uses TRBV11-1 and TRBJ2-7; D tentatively reads TRBD1 or TRBD2 (5 bases each). This clonotype was obtained from a person aged 18 to 65 who received the Ad26.COV2.S COVID-19 vaccine or a placebo. The sample in question was peripheral blood, obtained in a trial of Ad26.COV2.S vaccine versus placebo. CDR3 region: CASSKHRGVEQYF. In DNA form, the CDR3 reads TGTGCCAGCAGCAAACACCGGGGCGTCGAGCAGTACTTC.